A selection of T cell receptor beta chains follows, all from one sample in a study of T cells in tuberculosis. Profiled with immunoSEQ multiplex PCR; TCRdb holds only in-frame clones, not every one. Among tens of thousands of clones, approximately 95% were seen once, and the ten largest hold 3% to 4.5%. The material sequenced was PBMCs. Receptor source: a donor aged 10-30 years with latent tuberculosis or without tuberculosis infection. Each CDR3 is given with its conserved first and last residue.

j_call | v_call | cdr3_aa
TRBJ2-7 | TRBV18 | CASSPFLADGSYEQYF
TRBJ2-1 | TRBV27 | CASSSGTSGFNEQFF
TRBJ2-6 | TRBV7-9 | CATFQGTFFSSGANVLTF
TRBJ2-4 | TRBV6-1 | CASSVTGLAKNIQYF
TRBJ2-2 | TRBV11-2 | CASSLPLTAGELFF
TRBJ2-1 | TRBV30 | CAWRSRGRDLYNEQFF
TRBJ1-1 | TRBV19 | CASSQGQGEAFF
TRBJ2-7 | TRBV30 | CAWSGLAIPSYEQYF
TRBJ1-3 | TRBV10-1 | CASSDSLDLGNTIYF
TRBJ2-7 | TRBV6-1 | CASSEALRTPPDEQYF
TRBJ2-1 | TRBV7-6 | CASSSPSGADPYNEQFF
TRBJ1-3 | TRBV10-1 | CASSPGQGGNTIYF
TRBJ1-3 | TRBV7-9 | CASSLSGVGNTIYF
TRBJ2-3 | TRBV12-5 | CASGLGTSGVTDTQYF
TRBJ2-7 | TRBV5-6 | CASSLPGQGRGYEQYF
TRBJ1-6 | TRBV28 | CASRTGYSPLHF
TRBJ2-3 | TRBV6-1 | CASSEVRGYGTDTQYF
TRBJ2-3 | TRBV19 | CASSTRLADTQYF
TRBJ2-7 | TRBV5-8 | CASSLGGQGFYEQYF
TRBJ2-5 | TRBV30 | CAWSGGNQETQYF
TRBJ2-1 | TRBV9 | CASSVDNRGRRNEQFF
TRBJ1-1 | TRBV25-1 | CASSGSDTGNTEAFF
TRBJ2-5 | TRBV7-3 | CASSISGGVQETQYF
TRBJ1-1 | TRBV2 | CASSSQGARIGTEAFF
TRBJ2-1 | TRBV2 | CASSESSGGNEQFF
TRBJ1-2 | TRBV6-1 | CASSLTGTSGGYTF
TRBJ1-5 | TRBV4-3 | CASSQDIRSNQPQHF
TRBJ2-7 | TRBV27 | CASSLGASPIYEQYF
TRBJ1-5 | TRBV7-2 | CASTQDRAYQPQHF
TRBJ2-6 | TRBV30 | CAWTALGGAGAGANVLTF
TRBJ1-4 | TRBV4-3 | CASSPLTGPYEKLFF
TRBJ1-2 | TRBV6-5 | CASSAAGRGGYTF
TRBJ2-7 | TRBV30 | CAWRPRGAYEQYF
TRBJ1-2 | TRBV29-1 | CSVAGPVGGDYGYTF
TRBJ1-4 | TRBV28 | CASSLTGINEKLFF
TRBJ2-3 | TRBV5-1 | CASSTRDRGSTDTQYF
TRBJ1-2 | TRBV2 | CASWTPTEGYTF
TRBJ1-1 | TRBV19 | CASSRTGRNTEAFF
TRBJ2-4 | TRBV5-1 | CASSLAGESKDIQYF
TRBJ1-1 | TRBV30 | CAWQGGTEAFF
TRBJ1-5 | TRBV28 | CASSFSGNNQPQHF
TRBJ1-6 | TRBV6-5 | CASSPITPYNSPLHF
TRBJ1-6 | TRBV5-4 | CASSLVEGGDSPLHF
TRBJ2-1 | TRBV11-3 | CASSSSGTAHGQFF
TRBJ1-1 | TRBV5-6 | CASSLEVGVNTEAFF
TRBJ1-1 | TRBV20-1 | CSVAGTEAFF
TRBJ2-3 | TRBV4-1 | CASSQEDFPGLAGRNVDTQYF
TRBJ2-2 | TRBV12-5 | CASGFRGQGLTGELFF
TRBJ1-1 | TRBV7-9 | CASSLREHTEAFF
TRBJ1-2 | TRBV15 | CATSRDVTGSYGYTF
TRBJ1-2 | TRBV27 | CASSPPQAGRYGYTF